Listed below are T cell receptor beta chains from one sample, sequenced in a study of blood T cell repertoires in COVID-19. Produced via immunoSEQ multiplex PCR; TCRdb's table is partial and in-frame only. The top ten clones hold under 1.5% of a sample with 200,000 to 250,000 clones, about 90% of them seen once. Sequencing was performed on peripheral blood. These receptors were taken from an older man with acute or convalescent COVID-19. Both conserved end residues are part of each CDR3. The D gene is left open where the match is weak. Clone size is not always given. Where it is, it says once, few, many or a class for expanded clones.

J: TRBJ2-3; size: .; V: TRBV7-2; D: .; CDR3: CASSSITGRGTDTQYF; DNA: TGTGCCAGCAGCTCCATTACAGGTCGCGGCACAGATACGCAGTATTTT
J: TRBJ2-3; size: .; V: TRBV4-1; D: TRBD1; CDR3: CASSQEGDRSTDTQYF; DNA: TGCGCCAGCAGCCAAGAAGGGGACAGGAGCACAGATACGCAGTATTTT
J: TRBJ2-3; size: .; V: TRBV10-3; D: TRBD2; CDR3: CATGGGVGTGTDTQYF; DNA: TGTGCCACCGGGGGGGGAGTCGGGACTGGCACAGATACGCAGTATTTT
J: TRBJ2-2; size: .; V: TRBV27; D: .; CDR3: CASSFWGRNTGELFF; DNA: TGTGCCAGCAGTTTTTGGGGGCGGAACACCGGGGAGCTGTTTTTT
J: TRBJ2-7; size: .; V: TRBV19; D: .; CDR3: CASSSAYEQYF; DNA: TGTGCCAGTAGTTCGGCCTACGAGCAGTACTTC
J: TRBJ1-5; size: .; V: TRBV5-1; D: TRBD1; CDR3: CASSLGTGGRQPQHF; DNA: TGCGCCAGCAGCTTGGGGACAGGGGGCAGACAGCCCCAGCATTTT
J: TRBJ2-7; size: .; V: TRBV5-6; D: .; CDR3: CASSSPSRSYEQYF; DNA: TGTGCCAGCAGTTCTCCTAGCCGCTCCTACGAGCAGTACTTC
J: TRBJ1-1; size: .; V: TRBV3-1/TRBV3-2; D: .; CDR3: CASSRGEGAGAFF; DNA: TGTGCCAGCAGCCGCGGGGAGGGCGCCGGGGCTTTCTTT
J: TRBJ2-2; size: .; V: TRBV4-2; D: TRBD2; CDR3: CASSPLADNTGELFF; DNA: TGTGCCAGCAGCCCACTAGCGGACAACACCGGGGAGCTGTTTTTT
J: TRBJ1-1; size: .; V: TRBV2; D: .; CDR3: CASRVTGSGTEAFF; DNA: TGTGCCAGCAGGGTTACAGGGTCGGGCACTGAAGCTTTCTTT
J: TRBJ1-1; size: .; V: TRBV5-1; D: .; CDR3: CASSSRDTEAFF; DNA: TGCGCCAGCAGCTCCCGGGACACTGAAGCTTTCTTT
J: TRBJ1-3; size: .; V: TRBV6-5; D: .; CDR3: CASTPGNSGNTIYF; DNA: TGTGCCAGCACCCCGGGGAACTCTGGAAACACCATATATTTT
J: TRBJ1-4; size: .; V: TRBV28; D: .; CDR3: CASSLTNANEKLFF; DNA: TGTGCCAGCAGTTTAACAAACGCCAATGAAAAACTGTTTTTT
J: TRBJ1-5; size: once; V: TRBV7-2; D: TRBD1; CDR3: CASSLTGGGYSNQPQHF; DNA: TGTGCCAGCAGCTTGACAGGGGGCGGGTATAGCAATCAGCCCCAGCATTTT
J: TRBJ1-3; size: few; V: TRBV7-9; D: .; CDR3: CASSVRDGLSSGNTIYF; DNA: TGTGCCAGCAGCGTCCGCGACGGACTCTCCTCTGGAAACACCATATATTTT
J: TRBJ2-7; size: .; V: TRBV7-6; D: TRBD2; CDR3: CASSLGGKQYF; DNA: TGTGCCAGCAGCTTGGGGGGGAAGCAGTACTTC
J: TRBJ1-2; size: once; V: TRBV6-6; D: TRBD1; CDR3: CASSPGPNRGRPTNYGYTF; DNA: TGTGCCAGCAGTCCGGGGCCCAACAGGGGACGCCCCACCAACTATGGCTACACCTTC
J: TRBJ1-6; size: .; V: TRBV7-9; D: .; CDR3: CASSLGQDNSPLHF; DNA: TGTGCCAGCAGCTTAGGCCAGGATAATTCACCCCTCCACTTT
J: TRBJ1-3; size: .; V: TRBV28; D: .; CDR3: CASSMTGFLSGNTIYF; DNA: TGTGCCAGCAGTATGACAGGATTCCTCTCTGGAAACACCATATATTTT
J: TRBJ2-2; size: .; V: TRBV7-2; D: TRBD2; CDR3: CASRPTSGRFGELFF; DNA: TGTGCCAGCAGACCGACTAGCGGGAGGTTCGGGGAGCTGTTTTTT
J: TRBJ2-5; size: .; V: TRBV6-1; D: TRBD2; CDR3: CASSEEGSGGAWETQYF; DNA: TGTGCCAGCAGTGAAGAAGGTAGCGGGGGGGCCTGGGAGACCCAGTACTTC
J: TRBJ1-1; size: .; V: TRBV7-8; D: .; CDR3: CASSPDGRGISNTEAFF; DNA: TGTGCCAGCAGCCCAGACGGCAGGGGAATCTCGAACACTGAAGCTTTCTTT
J: TRBJ1-2; size: .; V: TRBV28; D: .; CDR3: CASKDTHYGYTF; DNA: TGTGCCAGTAAGGACACCCACTATGGCTACACCTTC
J: TRBJ1-1; size: .; V: TRBV4-3; D: .; CDR3: CASSQDGGMNTEAFF; DNA: TGCGCCAGCAGCCAAGATGGGGGGATGAACACTGAAGCTTTCTTT